This TCR beta chain came from a study of blood T cell repertoires in COVID-19. Generated by immunoSEQ multiplex PCR, the TCRdb table keeps only in-frame clones and is missing some. The table includes just over 60,000 clones, under 80% detected once. V dropped 11 bases and J dropped 0 bases, with 11 bases sitting between them. Germline V lookup: CDR1 ENHRY, CDR2 SYGVKD. The CDR3 has 13 amino acids. The sequencing sample was made of peripheral blood. The source is a man aged 55 to 70 with acute or convalescent COVID-19. The V call is TRBV10-3, the J call TRBJ1-5, with TRBD1 as a possible D gene (6 bases). The CDR3 is CAARTASNQPQHF. CDR3 in DNA: TGTGCCGCCCGGACAGCTAGCAATCAGCCCCAGCATTTT.